This T cell receptor (beta chain) was obtained from a study of CD8 T cells in ankylosing spondylitis. The CDR3 length is 14 residues. V was pared by 6 bases and J by 14 bases, with 23 bases between. The germline V gene has CDR1 MNHNS and CDR2 SASEGT. Study-wide results and limits: Earlier work had already found some motif variants in reactive arthritis synovial fluid and blood. With a CD8+ phenotype, disease-linked clones were relatively rare in peripheral blood. Typical of ankylosing spondylitis blood, it appeared, was a TCR beta motif of roughly eight highly homologous variants. As reported, disease-linked clones showed significant enrichment in matched ankylosing spondylitis synovial fluid.

This clonotype turned up a few times. Its antigen is unknown. Libraries for TCR beta were made by quantitative 5'-RACE with molecular barcodes. Each CDR3 protein is one row after TCRdb ran MiXCR on the 5' RACE reads. The repertoire includes hundreds of thousands of distinct CDR3 sequences, 10% to 15% of them detected once, and 0.51% sits in the top ten. The chain carries TRBV6-1 and TRBJ2-4; perhaps TRBD1 as D (6 bases). Source material: blood, either unsorted or a sorted T cell fraction (not recorded which). This clonotype originated in a male donor with ankylosing spondylitis. This chain's CDR3 is CASRAVQGWNDEYF. The CDR3 DNA is TGTGCCAGCAGGGCCGTCCAGGGGTGGAACGACGAGTACTTC.